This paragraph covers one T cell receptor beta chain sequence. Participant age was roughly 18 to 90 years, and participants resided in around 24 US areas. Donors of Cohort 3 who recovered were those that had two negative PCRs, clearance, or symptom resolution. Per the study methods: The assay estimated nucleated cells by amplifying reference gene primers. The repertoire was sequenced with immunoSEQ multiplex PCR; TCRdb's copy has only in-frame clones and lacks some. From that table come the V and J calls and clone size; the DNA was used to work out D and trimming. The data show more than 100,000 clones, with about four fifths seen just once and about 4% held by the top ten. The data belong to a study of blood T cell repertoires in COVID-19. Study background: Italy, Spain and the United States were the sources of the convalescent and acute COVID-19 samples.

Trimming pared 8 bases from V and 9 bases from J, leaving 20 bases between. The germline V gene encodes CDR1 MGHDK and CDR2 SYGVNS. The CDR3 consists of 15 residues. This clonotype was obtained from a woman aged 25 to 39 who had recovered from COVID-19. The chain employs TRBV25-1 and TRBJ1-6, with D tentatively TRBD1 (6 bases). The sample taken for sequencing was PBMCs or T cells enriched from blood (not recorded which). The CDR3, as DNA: TGTGCCAGCGGAGCCTTCCAGGGGAGAGGTTCACCCCTCCACTTT. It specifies CASGAFQGRGSPLHF.